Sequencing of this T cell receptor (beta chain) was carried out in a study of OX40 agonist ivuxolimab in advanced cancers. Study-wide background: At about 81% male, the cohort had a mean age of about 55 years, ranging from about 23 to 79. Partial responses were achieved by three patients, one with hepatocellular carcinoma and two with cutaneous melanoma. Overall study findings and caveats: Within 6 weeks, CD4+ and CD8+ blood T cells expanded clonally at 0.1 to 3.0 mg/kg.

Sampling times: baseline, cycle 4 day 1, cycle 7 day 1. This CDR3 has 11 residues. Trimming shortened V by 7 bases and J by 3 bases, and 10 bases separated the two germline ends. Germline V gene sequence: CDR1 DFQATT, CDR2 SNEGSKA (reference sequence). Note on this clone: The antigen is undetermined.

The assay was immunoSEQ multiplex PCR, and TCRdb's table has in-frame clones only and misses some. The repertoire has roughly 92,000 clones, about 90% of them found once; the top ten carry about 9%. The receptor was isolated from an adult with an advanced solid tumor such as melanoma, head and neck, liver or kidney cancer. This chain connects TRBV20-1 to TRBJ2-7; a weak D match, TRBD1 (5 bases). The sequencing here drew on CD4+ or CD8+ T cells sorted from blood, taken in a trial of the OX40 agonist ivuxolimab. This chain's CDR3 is CSDGRVYEQYF. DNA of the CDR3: TGCAGTGACGGCAGGGTCTACGAGCAGTACTTC.